Each of the 18 T cell receptor beta chains below was sequenced from the same sample in a study of OX40 agonist ivuxolimab in advanced cancers. Libraries were made using the immunoSEQ multiplex PCR assay. What TCRdb holds here is the immuneACCESS table cut down to in-frame rearrangements. Part of the clones is not present; checked against another copy, under half of the missing clones reflect an unresolved V gene, and the others are unexplained. The sample yields approximately 98,000 clones; around 93% were counted once. Roughly 0.66% of the sample comes from the top ten. The sequences come from CD4+ or CD8+ T cells sorted from blood, collected in a trial of the OX40 agonist ivuxolimab. These receptors all stem from an adult with an advanced solid tumor such as melanoma, head and neck, liver or kidney cancer.

This chain links TRBV18 with TRBJ2-5; D not certain. The CDR3 has 14 residues. CDR1 and CDR2 from the germline V gene are KGHSH and LQKENI. V was clipped by 4 bases and J by 5 bases, with 14 bases between them. CDR3 sequence: CASSLRAATETQYF. The DNA of the CDR3 is TGTGCCAGCTCACTAAGAGCCGCTACGGAGACCCAGTACTTC. Supplemented by reference TRBV18 and TRBJ2-5, the full variable domain reads NAGVMQNPRHLVRRRGQEARLRCSPMKGHSHVYWYRQLPEEGLKFMVYLQKENIIDESGMPKERFSAEFPKEGPSILRIQQVVRGDSAAYFCASSLRAATETQYFGPGTRLLVL.

This chain joins TRBV9 and TRBJ2-5; possible D gene TRBD2, 5 bases. The V gene's germline CDR1 is SGDLS and CDR2 YYNGEE. The V and J ends lost 3 bases and 2 bases respectively, with 14 bases between them. This CDR3 comprises 15 residues. Here the CDR3 DNA reads TGTGCCAGCAGCGCAAGAGGGCATCCTCAAGAGACCCAGTACTTC. Translating it yields CASSARGHPQETQYF.

The CDR3 region is CASSLDRVAEAFF. DNA of the CDR3: TGTGCCAGCAGCTTGGACAGGGTCGCTGAAGCTTTCTTT. V is TRBV11-3 and J is TRBJ1-1; 8 positions agree with TRBD1. Looked up from germline, CDR1 is SGHNT and CDR2 is YENEEA. There are 13 residues in the CDR3. Losses at the gene ends were 3 bases for V and 6 bases for J; bases not matched to a gene: 3. Using reference TRBV11-3 and TRBJ1-1 for the parts outside the CDR3, the full variable domain is EAGVVQSPRYKIIEKKQPVAFWCNPISGHNTLYWYLQNLGQGPELLIRYENEEAVDDSQLPKDRFSAERLKGVDSTLKIQPAELGDSAVYLCASSLDRVAEAFFGQGTRLTVV.

This clone was seen just once. V gene TRBV10-3 combines with J gene TRBJ1-1; D remains unclear. Trimming took 8 bases from V and 1 from J, leaving 11 bases between them. CDR1 is ENHRY, CDR2 SYGVKD, per germline. This CDR3 region has 13 residues. The CDR3 DNA reads as TGTGCCATCTCAGGAGGGCCGAACACTGAAGCTTTCTTT. Translation gives CAISGGPNTEAFF.

The chain joins TRBV30 to TRBJ2-7, with a weak D call TRBD1 (6 bases). Germline CDR1 and CDR2: GTSNPN and SVGIG (reference sequence). Trimming cost V 0 bases and J 2 bases, with 11 bases left between them. The CDR3 is made up of 14 amino acids. The CDR3 nucleotides read TGTGCCTGGAGTGTACGACCAGGGGCCTACGAGCAGTACTTC. This gives the protein CAWSVRPGAYEQYF.

The genes are TRBV25-1 and TRBJ2-7; 11 bases line up with TRBD1. The junction had 3 bases not matched to a gene; V was cut back by 2 bases and J by 3 bases. CDR1 is MGHDK, CDR2 SYGVNS, per germline. This CDR3 comprises 15 residues. The CDR3 DNA sequence: TGTGCCAGCAGTGAACCGGGACAGGGGGACTACGAGCAGTACTTC. Its protein product is CASSEPGQGDYEQYF.

Regarding this clone: The same CDR3 can be traced to other DNA sequences in this sample. The rearrangement joins TRBV5-1 to TRBJ1-5; 8 positions agree with TRBD1. With V trimmed by 0 bases and J by 7 bases, 6 bases remained unmatched. This CDR3 region has 15 residues. Germline CDR1 is SGHRS and CDR2 is YFSETQ. Here the CDR3 DNA reads TGCGCCAGCAGCTTGGGTCAGGGGGCTAACCAGCCCCAGCATTTT. It translates to CASSLGQGANQPQHF.

This clone was counted once. The chain recombines TRBV29-1 with TRBJ1-2, with D possibly matching TRBD1 (6 bases). The germline CDR1 and CDR2 sequences are SQVTM and ANQGSEA. There are 11 residues in the CDR3. Trimming took off 3 bases at V and 6 bases at J, with 8 bases between the two ends. CDR3 region: CSVDAGDGYTF. DNA of the CDR3: TGCAGCGTTGATGCAGGGGATGGCTACACCTTC.

This clone was seen only once. This chain links TRBV7-9 with TRBJ2-3; 9 positions agree with TRBD2. Germline CDR1 reads SEHNR; CDR2 reads FQNEAQ (reference sequence). The CDR3 is 14 residues long. The trim removed 11 bases at V and 11 bases at J, leaving 17 bases unmatched. DNA of the CDR3: TGTGCCGGATTAGCGGGGGAGGCCGTTCAGGGGCAGTATTTT. Amino acid sequence: CAGLAGEAVQGQYF.

The CDR3 DNA follows: TGTGCCAGCAGCTTGTGGGGCACTGAGGATTCACCCCTCCACTTT. This codes for CASSLWGTEDSPLHF. This chain uses TRBV5-5 with TRBJ1-6, with D tentatively TRBD1 (5 bases). Per the germline V gene, CDR1 is SGHKS and CDR2 is YYEKEE (reference sequence). V gave up 1 base and J gave up 8 bases, with 13 bases separating them. This CDR3 has 15 amino acids.

The V gene is TRBV6-1, the J gene TRBJ1-4; unclear D gene. The CDR3 has 13 residues. Looked up from germline, CDR1 is MNHNS and CDR2 is SASEGT. Trimming cost V 9 bases and J 0 bases, with 8 bases left between them. As DNA, the CDR3 is TGTGCCAGTTTCAACCCAACTAATGAAAAACTGTTTTTT. This encodes CASFNPTNEKLFF.

The chain employs TRBV6-6 and TRBJ2-1, with D possibly TRBD1 on 6 matching bases. The CDR3 runs 13 residues. Trimming pared 7 bases from V and 4 bases from J, leaving 11 bases between. CDR1 is MNHNY, CDR2 SVGAGI, per germline (reference sequence). CDR3 sequence (DNA): TGTGCCAGCATAGCCGGGACATACAATGAGCAGTTCTTC. Translation gives CASIAGTYNEQFF.

V and J are TRBV7-3 and TRBJ2-1; no clear D gene. The CDR3 sequence is 18 residues long. V lost 6 bases, J lost 0 bases, and 21 bases lay in between. Germline V lookup: CDR1 SGHTA, CDR2 FQGTGA. The chain's CDR3 is CASRYLLSRMLSYNEQFF. The CDR3 DNA reads as TGTGCCAGCAGGTACCTTCTGAGTCGAATGCTCTCCTACAATGAGCAGTTCTTC.

This chain links TRBV30 with TRBJ1-5; 7 bases agree with TRBD1. Germline V CDR1 and CDR2: GTSNPN, SVGIG (reference sequence). The J segment lost 2 bases and the V segment lost 2 bases, leaving 6 bases of the junction unmatched. The CDR3 is 15 residues long. CDR3 nucleotides: TGTGCCTGGAGTCCGACAGGGCTGGGCAATCAGCCCCAGCATTTT. It specifies CAWSPTGLGNQPQHF.

V is TRBV7-6 and J is TRBJ2-1; no firm D call. Germline V gene data show CDR1 as SGHVS and CDR2 as FNYEAQ. V was clipped by 5 bases and J by 2 bases, with 7 bases between them. The length of the CDR3 is 13 residues. The CDR3 here is CASSTQAYNEQFF. For the CDR3, the DNA is TGTGCCAGCAGCACGCAGGCCTACAATGAGCAGTTCTTC.

The rearrangement uses TRBV6-1 and TRBJ2-2; D is uncertain. Germline values: CDR1 MNHNS, CDR2 SASEGT. This CDR3 is built from 14 residues. Trimming took 9 bases from V and 1 from J, leaving 12 bases between them. The DNA of the CDR3 is TGTGCCAGTCCCCCAGCCGGGAACACCGGGGAGCTGTTTTTT. Its translation: CASPPAGNTGELFF.

This clone was observed a few times. The chain is built from TRBV27 and TRBJ2-7; 8 nucleotides agree with TRBD1. The germline gives CDR1 MNHEY, CDR2 SMNVEV (reference sequence). V shed 7 bases, J shed 7 bases, and the junction held 9 bases outside the gene matches. This CDR3 has 13 amino acids. The CDR3: CASTSEDREEQYF. As DNA, the CDR3 is TGTGCCAGCACTAGCGAGGACAGGGAGGAGCAGTACTTC.

The rearrangement uses TRBV19 and TRBJ2-7, with 11 nucleotides matching TRBD1. CDR1 LNHDA and CDR2 SQIVND come from the germline V gene (reference sequence). V shed 5 bases and J 5 bases; nucleotides not matched to a gene: 8. CDR3 size: 15 residues. CDR3: CASSARTGGVNEQYF. The CDR3 DNA reads as TGTGCCAGTAGTGCGAGGACAGGGGGCGTGAACGAGCAGTACTTC.